Here is one T cell receptor (beta chain) with its context. Its target is not known. Mismatch with germline at one junction end may stem from a read error. The CDR3 runs 19 residues. CDR1 is KGHDR and CDR2 is SFDVKD in the germline V gene. The sample belongs to a study of blood T cells in healthy people across ages. They isolated at least 6 million PBMCs from each sample. Whole-study findings and limits: More naive CD4+ cells and higher diversity marked long-lived donors relative to aged donors.

For the second PCR, which ran for about 6 to 11 cycles, a sample-barcoded 5' primer and a J-beta primer mix were used. Every sample gave at least 2.5 million paired-end reads containing CDR3. Via MiXCR, TCRdb re-called the 5' RACE reads, giving one row per CDR3 protein. Among 700,000 to 800,000 distinct CDR3 sequences listed, roughly 45% were seen once. The sequencing sample was made of blood. The genes are TRBV24-1 and TRBJ2-1; 9 bases are shared with TRBD1. This receptor was obtained from a woman aged 55-69 years in good health. CDR3 sequence reads: CATSESGTGPPSSYNEQYF. CDR3 bases: TGTGCCACCAGTGAATCCGGGACAGGGCCCCCCAGCTCCTACAATGAGCAGTACTTT.